Each of the 5 T cell receptor beta chains below was sequenced from the same sample in a study of T-cell reconstitution after alpha-beta-depleted transplantation in children. It was with unique molecular identifiers that the TCRbeta library was prepared. Via MiXCR, TCRdb re-called the PCR reads, giving one row per CDR3 protein. Among approximately 300,000 distinct CDR3 sequences listed, approximately 10% were seen once. Sequences were derived from peripheral blood, sampled 180 days after TCRalphabeta/CD19-depleted stem cell transplant. These receptors were obtained from a male patient between 2 and 15 years old who had a stem cell transplant for chronic granulomatous disease, so the T cells may come from the graft donor.

This clonotype was recorded many times. This chain connects TRBV20-1 to TRBJ2-7; D unresolved. Trimming took off 6 bases at V and 2 bases at J, with 14 bases between the two ends. The CDR3 is 13 amino acids. In germline, CDR1 is DFQATT, CDR2 SNEGSKA (reference sequence). The chain's CDR3 is CSASGDNPYEQYF. Written as DNA, the CDR3 is TGCAGTGCCTCCGGAGACAATCCCTACGAGCAGTACTTC.

In this sample, this clonotype turned up many times. The chain carries TRBV28 and TRBJ1-4; D is possibly TRBD1 (6 bases). Trimming shortened V by 3 bases and J by 6 bases, and 11 bases separated the two germline ends. The CDR3 covers 14 residues. CDR1 is MDHEN, CDR2 SYDVKM, per germline. CDR3 DNA sequence: TGTGCCAGCAGTTTGGGGGCGGGGGATGAAAAACTGTTTTTT. Amino acid sequence: CASSLGAGDEKLFF.

This clonotype was counted many times. This chain joins TRBV12-3 or TRBV12-4 and TRBJ2-5; TRBD2 agrees at 8 bases. J lost 5 bases, V lost 7 bases, and 9 bases had no gene match. This CDR3 is built from 14 residues. CDR3 sequence: CASTPRREDETQYF. The CDR3 bases are TGTGCCAGCACTCCGAGGCGGGAGGATGAGACCCAGTACTTC.

This clonotype was seen repeatedly, ten times or more. The chain uses TRBV27 and TRBJ2-7; TRBD2 matches 10 bases. The CDR3 is 15 residues long. V was pared by 3 bases and J by 0 bases, with 2 bases of the junction left unmatched. Per germline, CDR1 MNHEY and CDR2 SMNVEV (reference sequence). CDR3 sequence (DNA): TGTGCCAGCAGTTTGGCTAGCGGGGGCTCCTACGAGCAGTACTTC. Amino acid sequence: CASSLASGGSYEQYF.

Ten or more counts support this clonotype. V is TRBV20-1 and J is TRBJ1-5; the D gene is possibly TRBD1 (5 bases). Germline V gives CDR1 DFQATT, CDR2 SNEGSKA (reference sequence). The CDR3 length is 11 residues. The V and J ends lost 7 bases and 9 bases respectively, with 13 bases between them. The CDR3 reads CSGTGGGPQHF. The CDR3 DNA reads TGCAGTGGTACTGGGGGAGGGCCCCAGCATTTT.